This entry is about one T cell receptor (beta chain). Per the germline V gene, CDR1 is MNHEY and CDR2 is SMNVEV (reference sequence). The V gene end was trimmed by 6 bases and the J gene end by 5 bases; junction bases not matched to a gene: 8. This CDR3 comprises 14 residues. This record belongs to a study of blood T cell repertoires in COVID-19. Using immunoSEQ multiplex PCR, the repertoire was profiled, and TCRdb retains in-frame clones only, with some absent. The sample yields 55,000 to 80,000 clones, around nine tenths seen once. The chain employs TRBV27 and TRBJ2-7; 9 bases map to TRBD2. The TCR was taken from a man in his 70s with acute or convalescent COVID-19. The sequenced sample consisted of peripheral blood. CDR3 amino acids: CASRPGLARDEQYF. CDR3 sequence (DNA): TGTGCCAGCAGGCCGGGACTAGCCAGGGACGAGCAGTACTTC.